This entry is about one TCR beta chain. One Seattle source followed patients from active infection through their disease course. The sample belongs to a study of blood T cell repertoires in COVID-19. CDR3 length: 17 residues. V lost 0 bases, J lost 7 bases, and 15 bases stayed unmatched. CDR1 is SGHRS and CDR2 is YFSETQ in the germline V gene. The assay was immunoSEQ multiplex PCR, and TCRdb's table has in-frame clones only and misses some. The data hold some 200,000 clones, with 70% to 85% observed a single time. The receptor comes from a woman aged 80 or over with COVID-19, enrolled during active disease. V and J are TRBV5-1 and TRBJ2-7, with 8 bases aligning to TRBD1. The source material was peripheral blood. The CDR3 sequence is CASSLEVSRGRLSEQYF. The CDR3 region has the DNA TGCGCCAGCAGCTTGGAAGTGTCCAGGGGGCGTTTGAGTGAGCAGTACTTC.